Sequencing of this T cell receptor beta chain was carried out in a study of technical replicates of blood from a handful of donors. The method was immunoSEQ multiplex PCR; TCRdb's version includes in-frame clones alone and lacks a portion of them. The table lists just over 95,000 clones, 95% of them singletons, with over 0.2% in the top ten. This CDR3 comprises 11 residues. Germline CDR1 and CDR2: SGDLS and YYNGEE. With 4 bases removed from V and 7 bases from J, the gap between germline ends came to 9 bases. Sequences were obtained from T cells isolated from PBMCs. This rearrangement joins TRBV9 to TRBJ2-7; possible D gene TRBD1, 6 bases. This TCR was recovered from a human donor in good health. This CDR3 reads CASSSQGEQYF. For the CDR3, the DNA is TGTGCCAGCAGCAGTCAGGGGGAGCAGTACTTC.